A single sample gave rise to the 19 T cell receptor beta chains below, sequenced in a study of T cell responses to AZD1222 COVID-19 vaccine. Sequencing used immunoSEQ multiplex PCR; TCRdb keeps in-frame clones, though not all of them. The sample carries 150,000 to 200,000 clones, roughly 92% recorded once. Sequenced here: peripheral blood, sampled on day 0 of AZD1222 vaccination. These receptors originate from an adult in good health.

The chain carries TRBV6-5 and TRBJ2-7; maybe TRBD2 (5 bases). The CDR3 runs to 15 residues. V gave up 6 bases and J gave up 2 bases, with 17 bases separating them. Germline CDR1 MNHEY, CDR2 SVGAGI. Here the CDR3 reads CASSSRAGAAYEQYF. CDR3 in DNA: TGTGCCAGCAGCTCCCGGGCGGGCGCTGCCTACGAGCAGTACTTC.

The CDR3 sequence: CASSYSTVSTDTQYF. The CDR3 DNA is TGTGCCAGCAGTTACTCGACTGTGAGCACAGATACGCAGTATTTT. V and J are TRBV6-5 and TRBJ2-3; D remains ambiguous. The CDR3 has 15 amino acids. V was pared by 0 bases and J by 0 bases, with 7 bases between. The germline V gene has CDR1 MNHEY and CDR2 SVGAGI.

This chain joins TRBV5-1 and TRBJ2-2, with 9 bases lining up with TRBD2. The CDR3 contains 15 residues. CDR1 and CDR2 (germline): SGHRS, YFSETQ. Trimming removed 3 bases from V and 4 bases from J; junction bases left unmatched: 4. For the CDR3, the DNA is TGCGCCAGCAGCTCCCTAGCGGGGAGCACCGGGGAGCTGTTTTTT. It is translated as CASSSLAGSTGELFF.

The V and J genes are TRBV3-1 (or the pseudogene TRBV3-2) and TRBJ1-5; D call uncertain. This CDR3 region has 14 residues. Germline V gene data show CDR1 as LGHDT and CDR2 as YNNKEL (reference sequence). Trimming took off 6 bases at V and 6 bases at J, with 15 bases between the two ends. The CDR3 bases are TGTGCCAGCAGTCCCCGTCCCTGGGGTCAGCCCCAGCATTTT. It translates to CASSPRPWGQPQHF.

V gene TRBV3-1 (or the pseudogene TRBV3-2) combines with J gene TRBJ2-7, with D unresolved. With 0 bases removed from V and 1 base from J, the gap between germline ends came to 7 bases. The germline V gene has CDR1 LGHDT and CDR2 YNNKEL (reference sequence). The CDR3 runs 14 residues. In DNA form, the CDR3 reads TGTGCCAGCAGCCAAGATTACGGTTCCTACGAGCAGTACTTC. As protein: CASSQDYGSYEQYF.

This sequence joins TRBV2 and TRBJ2-4; D is unresolved. V lost 5 bases, J lost 0 bases, and 5 bases lay in between. Germline-derived CDR1 and CDR2 are SNHLY and FYNNEI. CDR3 length equals 13 residues. CDR3 residues: CASSTLAKNIQYF. The CDR3 DNA reads TGTGCCAGCAGTACTCTAGCCAAAAACATTCAGTACTTC.

J is TRBJ2-1 and V is TRBV7-2; 8 bases are a match to TRBD2. CDR3 length: 14 residues. CDR1 and CDR2 from the germline V gene are SGHTA and FQGNSA. After removal of 2 bases from V and 7 bases from J, the junction contained 4 bases not matched to a gene. Here the CDR3 reads CASSLRSGGNEQFF. The CDR3 DNA is TGTGCCAGCAGCTTAAGATCGGGGGGGAATGAGCAGTTCTTC.

This chain links TRBV5-1 with TRBJ1-5, with 8 bases identical to TRBD1. V was pared by 0 bases and J by 8 bases, with 7 bases of the junction left unmatched. This CDR3 is 15 amino acids long. The V gene's germline CDR1 is SGHRS and CDR2 YFSETQ. The CDR3 coding sequence is TGCGCCAGCAGCTTGGACGGACAGGGTTCGGAGCCCCAGCATTTT. Translating gives CASSLDGQGSEPQHF.

The V gene is TRBV6-2 or TRBV6-3, the J gene TRBJ2-7; 7 bases map to TRBD1. There are 15 residues in the CDR3. Germline loops: CDR1 MNHEY, CDR2 SVGEGT. V shed 6 bases and J 2 bases; nucleotides not matched to a gene: 10. The CDR3, as DNA: TGTGCCAGCAGCGAACGGGGACAGTTCGCCTACGAGCAGTACTTC. Protein: CASSERGQFAYEQYF.

This chain uses TRBV11-3 with TRBJ1-3; 9 positions agree with TRBD1. Germline V gene lookup returns CDR1 SGHNT and CDR2 YENEEA. The CDR3 covers 15 residues. V was pared by 5 bases and J by 3 bases, with 5 bases of the junction left unmatched. The CDR3 DNA follows: TGTGCCAGCAGCCGCGGACAGGGGTATGGAAACACCATATATTTT. Translating gives CASSRGQGYGNTIYF.

The chain recombines TRBV12-3 or TRBV12-4 with TRBJ2-1; 7 nucleotides agree with TRBD2. Trimming cost V 9 bases and J 0 bases; bases outside gene matches: 2. This CDR3 spans 13 amino acids. The CDR3 is CASKRDSYNEQFF. The CDR3, as DNA: TGTGCCAGTAAGCGGGACTCCTACAATGAGCAGTTCTTC.

The chain is built from TRBV7-3 and TRBJ2-3, with D possibly TRBD1 on 5 matching bases. Germline V CDR1 and CDR2: SGHTA, FQGTGA. V was clipped by 0 bases and J by 2 bases, with 18 bases between them. This CDR3 contains 18 residues. This chain's CDR3 is CASSLTGLGAAPTDTQYF. The CDR3 DNA is TGTGCCAGCAGCTTAACGGGGCTAGGGGCTGCCCCCACAGATACGCAGTATTTT.

The chain carries TRBV7-2 and TRBJ2-1, with D possibly TRBD2 on 7 matching bases. Trimming left V 5 bases short and J 10 bases short, with 18 bases between. CDR1 is SGHTA and CDR2 is FQGNSA in the germline V gene. This CDR3 is 14 amino acids long. The CDR3 reads CASSGGGTPREQFF. CDR3 coding DNA: TGTGCCAGCAGCGGGGGGGGGACACCTAGGGAGCAGTTCTTC.

This chain links TRBV11-2 with TRBJ1-2; tentative D call: TRBD1 (6 bases). The CDR3 is made up of 15 amino acids. Germline lookup yields CDR1 SGHAT and CDR2 FQNNGV. Trimming stripped 6 bases from V and 1 base from J, with 15 bases between. CDR3 in DNA: TGTGCCAGCAGTCCTGGGACAACGATTAACTATGGCTACACCTTC. It translates to CASSPGTTINYGYTF.

V gene TRBV6-5 combines with J gene TRBJ2-7; the D gene is possibly TRBD2 (6 bases). Per the germline V gene, CDR1 is MNHEY and CDR2 is SVGAGI. CDR3 size: 15 residues. Trimming left V 8 bases short and J 2 bases short, with 19 bases between. The chain's CDR3 is CASDSRGRGTYEQYF. CDR3 bases: TGTGCCAGCGACTCTAGAGGGCGGGGAACCTACGAGCAGTACTTC.

The chain has TRBV7-3 and TRBJ2-7; D perhaps matches TRBD1 (5 bases). CDR3 size: 15 residues. CDR1 and CDR2 from the germline V gene are SGHTA and FQGTGA. Trimming removed 0 bases at V and 4 bases at J, with 13 bases between. The CDR3, as DNA: TGTGCCAGCAGCTTAACCGGTCCAGGGATGTACGAGCAGTACTTC. It encodes CASSLTGPGMYEQYF.

In nucleotides, the CDR3 is TGTGCCAGCAGCCAAGATCAGAGTAGCGGGGGTTCCGGGGAGCTGTTTTTT. Protein product: CASSQDQSSGGSGELFF. The chain has TRBV4-2 and TRBJ2-2, with 9 bases fitting TRBD2. The trim removed 0 bases at V and 6 bases at J, leaving 8 bases unmatched. This CDR3 region has 17 residues. Germline CDR1 LGHNA, CDR2 YNFKEQ.

This clone was seen only once. The V and J genes are TRBV19 and TRBJ2-7, with D possibly matching TRBD2 (7 bases). Trimming removed 2 bases at V and 6 bases at J, with 8 bases between. Looked up from germline, CDR1 is LNHDA and CDR2 is SQIVND (reference sequence). The CDR3 sequence is 12 residues long. DNA for the CDR3: TGTGCCAGTAGTATACGGGGGGCCGAGCAGTACTTC. Translation: CASSIRGAEQYF.

The V call is TRBV30, the J call TRBJ1-2; maybe TRBD1 (5 bases). The V and J ends lost 2 bases and 1 base respectively, with 8 bases between them. Germline lookup yields CDR1 GTSNPN and CDR2 SVGIG (reference sequence). The CDR3 is 13 amino acids. The CDR3, as DNA: TGTGCCTGGAGTCGCAGGGATAACTATGGCTACACCTTC. This codes for CAWSRRDNYGYTF.